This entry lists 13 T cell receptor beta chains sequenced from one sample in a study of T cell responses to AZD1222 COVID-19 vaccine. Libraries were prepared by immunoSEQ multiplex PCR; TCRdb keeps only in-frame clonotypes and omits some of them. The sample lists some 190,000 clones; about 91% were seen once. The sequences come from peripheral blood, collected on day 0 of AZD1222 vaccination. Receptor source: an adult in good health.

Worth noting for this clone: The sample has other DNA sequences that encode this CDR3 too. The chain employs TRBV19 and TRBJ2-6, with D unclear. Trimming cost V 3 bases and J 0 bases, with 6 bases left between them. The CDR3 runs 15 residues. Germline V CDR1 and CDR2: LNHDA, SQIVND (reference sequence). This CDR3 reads CASSILGSGANVLTF. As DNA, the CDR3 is TGTGCCAGTAGTATCTTAGGCTCTGGGGCCAACGTCCTGACTTTC.

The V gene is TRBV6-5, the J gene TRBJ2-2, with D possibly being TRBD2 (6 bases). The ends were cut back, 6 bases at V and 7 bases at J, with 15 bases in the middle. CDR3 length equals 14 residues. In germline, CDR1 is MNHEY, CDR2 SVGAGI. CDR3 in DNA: TGTGCCAGCAGCCCCGGGACTGGGGGCGGGGAGCTGTTTTTT. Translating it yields CASSPGTGGGELFF.

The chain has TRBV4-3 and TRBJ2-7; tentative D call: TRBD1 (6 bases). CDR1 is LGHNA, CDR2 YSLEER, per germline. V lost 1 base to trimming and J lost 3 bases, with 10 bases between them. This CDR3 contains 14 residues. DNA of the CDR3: TGCGCCAGCAGCCAAGCGTCCAGGGGCTACGAGCAGTACTTC. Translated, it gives CASSQASRGYEQYF.

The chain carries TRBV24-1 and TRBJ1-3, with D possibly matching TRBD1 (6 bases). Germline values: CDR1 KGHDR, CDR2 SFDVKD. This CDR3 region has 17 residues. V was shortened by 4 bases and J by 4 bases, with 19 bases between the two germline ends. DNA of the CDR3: TGTGCCACCAGTGACCACTTCAAAGGGGGTGCAGGAAACACCATATATTTT. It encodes CATSDHFKGGAGNTIYF.

The CDR3 sequence is CASSRITLNEKLFF. CDR3 DNA sequence: TGTGCCAGCAGTCGCATTACCCTTAATGAAAAACTGTTTTTT. The chain links TRBV7-4 to TRBJ1-4; no clear D gene. With 6 bases removed from V and 4 bases from J, the gap between germline ends came to 12 bases. Germline CDR1 SGHVT, CDR2 SQSDAQ. CDR3 length equals 14 residues.

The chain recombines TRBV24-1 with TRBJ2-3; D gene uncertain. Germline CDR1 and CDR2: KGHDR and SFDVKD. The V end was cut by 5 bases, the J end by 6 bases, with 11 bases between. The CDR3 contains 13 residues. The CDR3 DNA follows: TGTGCCACCAGTGCCCCAGTTTCCGATACGCAGTATTTT. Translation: CATSAPVSDTQYF.

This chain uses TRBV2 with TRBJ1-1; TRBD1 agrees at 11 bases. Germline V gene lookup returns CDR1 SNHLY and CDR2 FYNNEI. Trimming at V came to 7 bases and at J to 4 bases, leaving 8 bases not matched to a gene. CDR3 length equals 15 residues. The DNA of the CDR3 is TGTGCCAGCACTTGGACAGGGGGCGGTGGCACTGAAGCTTTCTTT. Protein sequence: CASTWTGGGGTEAFF.

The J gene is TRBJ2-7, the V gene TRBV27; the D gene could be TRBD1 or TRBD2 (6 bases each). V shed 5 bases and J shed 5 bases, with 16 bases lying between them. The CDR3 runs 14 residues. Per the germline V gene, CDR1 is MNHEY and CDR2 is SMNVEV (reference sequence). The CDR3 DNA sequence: TGTGCCAGCAGTCTGAAGGGGGGTGTCGACGAGCAGTACTTC. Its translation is CASSLKGGVDEQYF.

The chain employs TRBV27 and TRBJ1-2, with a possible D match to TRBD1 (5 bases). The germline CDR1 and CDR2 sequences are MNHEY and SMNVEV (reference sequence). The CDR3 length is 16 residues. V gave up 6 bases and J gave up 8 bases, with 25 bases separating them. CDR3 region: CASSGTNPSGVSGYTF. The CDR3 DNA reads TGTGCCAGCAGCGGGACGAATCCCAGCGGCGTCAGCGGCTACACCTTC.

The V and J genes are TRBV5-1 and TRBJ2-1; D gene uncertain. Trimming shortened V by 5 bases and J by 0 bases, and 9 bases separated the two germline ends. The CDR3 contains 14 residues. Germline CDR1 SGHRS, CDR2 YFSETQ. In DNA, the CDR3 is TGCGCCAGCAGTCCGGCTCTCTCCTACAATGAGCAGTTCTTC. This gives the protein CASSPALSYNEQFF.

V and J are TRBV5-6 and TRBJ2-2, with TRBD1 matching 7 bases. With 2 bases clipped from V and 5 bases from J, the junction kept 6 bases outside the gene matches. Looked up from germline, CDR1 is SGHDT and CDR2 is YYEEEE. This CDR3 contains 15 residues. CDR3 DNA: TGTGCCAGCAGCTTAAACAGGGGCCGGACCGGGGAGCTGTTTTTT. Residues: CASSLNRGRTGELFF.

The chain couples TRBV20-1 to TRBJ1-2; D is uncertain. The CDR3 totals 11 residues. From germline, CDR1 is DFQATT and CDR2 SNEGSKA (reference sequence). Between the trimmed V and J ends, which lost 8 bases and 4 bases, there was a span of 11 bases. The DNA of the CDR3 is TGCAGTCTGAACGCTGGCTATGGCTACACCTTC. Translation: CSLNAGYGYTF.

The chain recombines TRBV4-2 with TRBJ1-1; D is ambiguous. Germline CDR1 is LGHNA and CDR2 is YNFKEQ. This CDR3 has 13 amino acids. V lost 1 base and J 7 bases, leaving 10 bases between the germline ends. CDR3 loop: CASSQVSTVEAFF. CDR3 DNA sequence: TGTGCCAGCAGCCAAGTCTCGACGGTTGAAGCTTTCTTT.